A single sample is the source of the 2 T cell receptor beta chains below, sequenced in a study of blood T cell repertoires in COVID-19. Only in-frame clones appear in the TCRdb table, and some are missing; sequencing was by immunoSEQ multiplex PCR. The table includes around 200,000 clones, more than 70% detected once. Sequenced sample: PBMCs or T cells enriched from blood (not recorded which). These receptor sequences come from a man in his forties who had recovered from COVID-19.

The chain couples TRBV13 to TRBJ2-5, with 12 bases fitting TRBD1. V dropped 5 bases and J dropped 5; count of bases not matched to a gene: 9. Germline V gene sequence: CDR1 PRHDT, CDR2 FYEKMQ (reference sequence). The CDR3 loop spans 16 amino acids. In DNA form, the CDR3 reads TGTGCCAGCAGCCTGGAACCGGGACAGGGGGCCGAGACCCAGTACTTC. Residues: CASSLEPGQGAETQYF.

The chain is built from TRBV9 and TRBJ1-2; D unclear. Germline V gives CDR1 SGDLS, CDR2 YYNGEE. The CDR3 is made up of 14 amino acids. V was trimmed by 3 bases and J by 0 bases, leaving 9 bases between them. This CDR3 is CASSATGANYGYTF. CDR3 nucleotides: TGTGCCAGCAGCGCAACCGGGGCTAACTATGGCTACACCTTC.